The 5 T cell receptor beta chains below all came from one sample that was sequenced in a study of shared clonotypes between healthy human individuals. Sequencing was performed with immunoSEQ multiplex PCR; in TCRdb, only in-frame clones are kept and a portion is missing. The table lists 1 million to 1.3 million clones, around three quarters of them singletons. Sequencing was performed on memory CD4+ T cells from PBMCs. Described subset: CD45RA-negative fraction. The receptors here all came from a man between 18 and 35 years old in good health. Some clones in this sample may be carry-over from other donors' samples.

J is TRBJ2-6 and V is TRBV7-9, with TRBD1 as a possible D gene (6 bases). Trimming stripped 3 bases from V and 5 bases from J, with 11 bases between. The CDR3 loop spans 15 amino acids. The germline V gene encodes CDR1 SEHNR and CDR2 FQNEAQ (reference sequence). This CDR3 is CASSLDSLWANVLTF. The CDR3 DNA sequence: TGTGCCAGCAGCTTGGACAGCCTCTGGGCCAACGTCCTGACTTTC.

Here the CDR3 DNA reads TGTGCCAGCAGCTTGGTTGGAGGACTAAAAGAGACCCAGTACTTC. Translating it yields CASSLVGGLKETQYF. The V call is TRBV5-6, the J call TRBJ2-5; perhaps TRBD2 as D (6 bases). This CDR3 region has 15 residues. CDR1 is SGHDT and CDR2 is YYEEEE in the germline V gene. The V and J ends lost 0 bases and 3 bases respectively, with 12 bases between them.

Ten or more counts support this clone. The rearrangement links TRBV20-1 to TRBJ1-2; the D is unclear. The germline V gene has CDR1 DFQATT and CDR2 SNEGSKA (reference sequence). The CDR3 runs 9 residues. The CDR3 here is CSGRGVYTF. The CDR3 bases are TGCAGCGGGCGTGGGGTCTACACCTTC.

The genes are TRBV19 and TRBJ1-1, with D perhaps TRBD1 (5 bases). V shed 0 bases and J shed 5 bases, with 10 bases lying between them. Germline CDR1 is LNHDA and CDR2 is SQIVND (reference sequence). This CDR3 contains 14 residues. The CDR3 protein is CASSIDNWGTEAFF. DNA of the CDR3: TGTGCCAGTAGTATAGACAACTGGGGGACTGAAGCTTTCTTT. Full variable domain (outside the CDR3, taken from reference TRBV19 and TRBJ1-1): DGGITQSPKYLFRKEGQNVTLSCEQNLNHDAMYWYRQDPGQGLRLIYYSQIVNDFQKGDIAEGYSVSREKKESFPLTVTSAQKNPTAFYLCASSIDNWGTEAFFGQGTRLTVV.

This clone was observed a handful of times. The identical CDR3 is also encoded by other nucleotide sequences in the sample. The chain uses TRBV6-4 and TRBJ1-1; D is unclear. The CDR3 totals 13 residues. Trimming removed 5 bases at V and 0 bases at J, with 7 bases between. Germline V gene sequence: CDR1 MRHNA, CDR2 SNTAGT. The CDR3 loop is CASSSQLNTEAFF. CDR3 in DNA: TGTGCCAGCAGTTCGCAGTTGAACACTGAAGCTTTCTTT.